This passage covers 24 T cell receptor beta chains from one sample sequenced in a study of shared clonotypes between healthy human individuals. Sequencing used immunoSEQ multiplex PCR; TCRdb keeps in-frame clones, though not all of them. The repertoire holds some 300,000 clones, with less than 75% as singletons. Sample: memory CD4+ T cells sorted from blood. The subset here: CD45RA-negative fraction. These receptors were collected from a man aged 25-45 years in good health.

About this clone itself: Other DNA sequences in this sample translate to the same CDR3. The chain carries TRBV28 and TRBJ2-5; D gene unclear. The germline CDR1 and CDR2 sequences are MDHEN and SYDVKM. The germline V and J ends were trimmed by 2 bases and 1 base, with 2 bases remaining between them. There are 12 residues in the CDR3. The CDR3 bases are TGTGCCAGCAGTTTAGGCCAAGAGACCCAGTACTTC. Residues: CASSLGQETQYF.

This clone was counted between two and nine times. The gene calls are TRBV6-5 and TRBJ1-2, with TRBD1 matching over 7 bases. The CDR3 runs to 16 residues. Trimming removed 3 bases from V and 4 bases from J; junction bases left unmatched: 11. Germline CDR1 is MNHEY and CDR2 is SVGAGI. The CDR3, as DNA: TGTGCCAGCAGTTATCAGCGGACAGGAGGAGGCTATGGCTACACCTTC. Protein: CASSYQRTGGGYGYTF.

This chain connects TRBV7-9 to TRBJ1-3, with D unresolved. Germline-derived CDR1 and CDR2 are SEHNR and FQNEAQ (reference sequence). V lost 1 base and J lost 0, with 7 bases in between. The CDR3 has 15 amino acids. The CDR3 bases are TGTGCCAGCAGCTTAGTTAGCAGCTCTGGAAACACCATATATTTT. This encodes CASSLVSSSGNTIYF.

This clone was detected once. The chain uses TRBV5-1 and TRBJ2-7, with unresolved D. CDR1 and CDR2 (germline): SGHRS, YFSETQ. The CDR3 totals 15 residues. Trimming shortened V by 0 bases and J by 0 bases, and 10 bases separated the two germline ends. The CDR3 DNA follows: TGCGCCAGCAGCTTGGGACTTATTAGCTCCTACGAGCAGTACTTC. Protein: CASSLGLISSYEQYF.

The chain combines TRBV28 with TRBJ2-1; D gene ambiguous. The ends were cut back, 2 bases at V and 3 bases at J, with 20 bases in the middle. In germline, CDR1 is MDHEN, CDR2 SYDVKM. The CDR3 extends over 18 amino acids. The CDR3 region has the DNA TGTGCCAGCAGTTTAGGTGGTACTGTCCTTTTGGGCTACAATGAGCAGTTCTTC. This gives the protein CASSLGGTVLLGYNEQFF.

This clone appeared a single time. The V and J genes are TRBV5-1 and TRBJ2-1; 7 positions match TRBD2. The V gene's germline CDR1 is SGHRS and CDR2 YFSETQ. The ends lost 4 bases at V and 1 base at J; junction bases unmatched: 5. The CDR3 runs to 15 residues. In DNA form, the CDR3 reads TGCGCCAGCAGCGGGAGGGGTTGGTCCTACAATGAGCAGTTCTTC. Translated, it gives CASSGRGWSYNEQFF.

The rearrangement uses TRBV7-2 and TRBJ2-3; perhaps TRBD2 as D (5 bases). CDR1 and CDR2 from the germline V gene are SGHTA and FQGNSA. The length of the CDR3 is 15 residues. V lost 10 bases, J lost 0 bases, and 17 bases lay in between. The CDR3 bases are TGTGCCACCTCTAAAGCGGCAACTAGCACAGATACGCAGTATTTT. Protein sequence: CATSKAATSTDTQYF.

This chain joins TRBV6-5 and TRBJ2-2; D is perhaps TRBD1 (6 bases). Trimming pared 7 bases from V and 8 bases from J, leaving 14 bases between. This CDR3 spans 13 amino acids. CDR1 and CDR2 (germline): MNHEY, SVGAGI. CDR3: CASKPGDEGELFF. Written as DNA, the CDR3 is TGTGCCAGCAAGCCAGGGGATGAAGGGGAGCTGTTTTTT.

J is TRBJ1-3 and V is TRBV5-1, with D unclear. CDR1 is SGHRS and CDR2 is YFSETQ in the germline V gene. This CDR3 has 16 amino acids. The germline V and J ends were trimmed by 5 bases and 0 bases, with 15 bases remaining between them. The chain's CDR3 is CASSPSSRSSGNTIYF. The CDR3 region has the DNA TGCGCCAGCAGTCCCTCCAGCAGGAGCTCTGGAAACACCATATATTTT.

This clone was observed a handful of times. The chain combines TRBV5-1 with TRBJ2-5; D is perhaps TRBD1 (6 bases). This CDR3 comprises 16 residues. The germline CDR1 and CDR2 sequences are SGHRS and YFSETQ. V was pared by 4 bases and J by 3 bases, with 19 bases between. The CDR3 nucleotides are TGCGCCAGCAGCCACAGAACGACAGGAGCCAAAGAGACCCAGTACTTC. It translates to CASSHRTTGAKETQYF.

The J gene is TRBJ2-7, the V gene TRBV2; 8 bases align to TRBD2. Germline values: CDR1 SNHLY, CDR2 FYNNEI. With V trimmed by 6 bases and J by 0 bases, 7 bases remained unmatched. The CDR3 loop spans 15 amino acids. As DNA, the CDR3 is TGTGCCAGCAGACCGACTAGCGCAAACTCCTACGAGCAGTACTTC. It specifies CASRPTSANSYEQYF.

The CDR3 nucleotides are TGTGCTAGTGGCCGAACGACAGACACCGGGGAGCTGTTTTTT. As protein: CASGRTTDTGELFF. The chain joins TRBV12-5 to TRBJ2-2; TRBD1 might be the D (5 bases). This CDR3 spans 14 amino acids. Deletions cut 6 bases from V and 3 bases from J, with 11 bases between. Germline assignment: CDR1 LGHNT and CDR2 FRNRAP.

This clone has just a few counts. The chain carries TRBV6-1 and TRBJ1-2; D perhaps matches TRBD1 (5 bases). Germline CDR1 MNHNS, CDR2 SASEGT. V was shortened by 1 base and J by 7 bases, with 19 bases between the two germline ends. CDR3 length: 16 residues. This CDR3 reads CASSEDPSGTKRGYTF. CDR3 bases: TGTGCCAGCAGTGAAGACCCCTCGGGGACCAAACGTGGCTACACCTTC.

This clone has at least ten counts. V and J are TRBV6-6 and TRBJ2-6; D unresolved. V lost 8 bases and J 9 bases, leaving 11 bases between the germline ends. The CDR3 has 12 amino acids. The germline V gene encodes CDR1 MNHNY and CDR2 SVGAGI (reference sequence). This CDR3 is CASSPGDNVLTF. Written as DNA, the CDR3 is TGTGCCAGCTCCCCGGGTGACAACGTCCTGACTTTC.

The V gene is TRBV6-5, the J gene TRBJ2-7; a possible D gene is TRBD1 (6 bases). Germline CDR1 and CDR2: MNHEY and SVGAGI. The V gene lost 2 bases and the J gene lost 5 bases, with 10 bases spanning the gap. The CDR3 runs to 13 residues. The CDR3 here is CASSYQGLHEQYF. The CDR3 region has the DNA TGTGCCAGCAGTTACCAGGGGCTCCACGAGCAGTACTTC.

This clone has just a few counts. The CDR3 protein is CASSDRGEQYF. The CDR3 DNA reads TGTGCCAGCAGTGATAGGGGCGAGCAGTACTTC. V usage is TRBV2 and J usage is TRBJ2-7; D is possibly TRBD1 (5 bases). V was cut by 3 bases and J by 6 bases, with 6 bases left in between. Germline V gene sequence: CDR1 SNHLY, CDR2 FYNNEI. The CDR3 runs to 11 residues.

This rearrangement joins TRBV10-1 to TRBJ2-7, with 7 bases matching TRBD1. In germline, CDR1 is WNHNN, CDR2 SYGVQD (reference sequence). Trimming cost V 4 bases and J 2 bases; bases outside gene matches: 11. The CDR3 is made up of 16 amino acids. This CDR3 is CASSAGTDRVAYEQYF. CDR3 nucleotides: TGCGCCAGCAGTGCGGGCACCGACAGGGTCGCCTACGAGCAGTACTTC.

In its sample, this clone was seen a few times. The chain carries TRBV6-5 and TRBJ1-1; tentatively, D is TRBD1 (5 bases). The CDR3 contains 14 residues. Germline V CDR1 and CDR2: MNHEY, SVGAGI. V lost 6 bases, J lost 10 bases, and 21 bases lay in between. CDR3 coding DNA: TGTGCCAGCAGCCGAGGGGTTGACACATCAGGAGCTTTCTTT. Translation: CASSRGVDTSGAFF.

V is TRBV28 and J is TRBJ2-3; weak D call: TRBD2 (5 bases). The CDR3 has 13 residues. Germline V gene data show CDR1 as MDHEN and CDR2 as SYDVKM. V shed 8 bases and J shed 1 base, with 10 bases lying between them. The CDR3 sequence: CASAEDGTDTQYF. For the CDR3, the DNA is TGTGCCAGCGCGGAGGATGGCACAGATACGCAGTATTTT.

The chain is built from TRBV9 and TRBJ2-3, with 10 bases matching TRBD2. V shed 0 bases and J 0 bases; nucleotides not matched to a gene: 10. Germline CDR1 and CDR2: SGDLS and YYNGEE. The CDR3 is made up of 19 amino acids. The DNA of the CDR3 is TGTGCCAGCAGCGTAGGGCGACTAGCGGGCGCACACAGCACAGATACGCAGTATTTT. Translated: CASSVGRLAGAHSTDTQYF.

J is TRBJ2-7 and V is TRBV25-1; tentatively, D is TRBD1 or TRBD2 (6 bases each). From germline, CDR1 is MGHDK and CDR2 SYGVNS. CDR3 length: 14 residues. Trimming shortened V by 3 bases and J by 3 bases, and 12 bases separated the two germline ends. In DNA form, the CDR3 reads TGTGCCAGCAGTGATAGGGGGGTAAGCTACGAGCAGTACTTC. This sequence encodes CASSDRGVSYEQYF.

The V gene is TRBV10-3, the J gene TRBJ2-6, with D tentatively TRBD2 (5 bases). Germline values: CDR1 ENHRY, CDR2 SYGVKD. V was shortened by 4 bases and J by 0 bases, with 7 bases between the two germline ends. CDR3 size: 15 residues. The CDR3 coding sequence is TGTGCCATCAGTGGGGAGATCTCTGGGGCCAACGTCCTGACTTTC. Translated, it gives CAISGEISGANVLTF.

The V call is TRBV7-9, the J call TRBJ1-1; no clear D. The CDR3 length is 14 residues. Germline CDR1 and CDR2: SEHNR and FQNEAQ (reference sequence). V shed 4 bases and J shed 7 bases, with 16 bases lying between them. The CDR3 sequence: CASSSIETGGEAFF. The DNA for the CDR3 is TGTGCCAGCAGCTCCATAGAGACGGGAGGTGAAGCTTTCTTT.

This clone has just a few counts. The chain carries TRBV7-9 and TRBJ1-5; no clear D. Trimming took 3 bases from V and 3 from J, leaving 6 bases between them. Germline V CDR1 and CDR2: SEHNR, FQNEAQ (reference sequence). This CDR3 comprises 13 residues. In nucleotides, the CDR3 is TGTGCCAGCAGCTTGAGAGTCAATCAGCCCCAGCATTTT. This translates into CASSLRVNQPQHF.